This T cell receptor (beta chain) was identified during a study of blood T cell repertoires in COVID-19. Using immunoSEQ multiplex PCR, the repertoire was profiled, and TCRdb retains in-frame clones only, with some absent. Counted here are about 130,000 clones, roughly two thirds occurring once; the ten biggest clones make up approximately 2%. This CDR3 spans 16 amino acids. Germline lookup yields CDR1 SGHRS and CDR2 YFSETQ. Trimming removed 3 bases from V and 2 bases from J; junction bases left unmatched: 6. The sequence came from a woman aged 70-85 years with acute or convalescent COVID-19. This chain uses TRBV5-1 with TRBJ1-3; 9 nucleotides agree with TRBD1. The sequencing sample was made of peripheral blood. The CDR3 coding sequence is TGCGCCAGCAGCTGGACAGGGGTTGGCGCTGGAAACACCATATATTTT. The encoded protein is CASSWTGVGAGNTIYF.